This is a list of T cell receptor beta chains from one sample in a study of blood T cell repertoires in COVID-19. TCRdb's table, derived via immunoSEQ multiplex PCR, lists solely in-frame clones and lacks some. The table records tens of thousands of clones, more than 80% of them present only once. What was sequenced was peripheral blood. These receptors were collected from a man aged 25 to 40 with active or convalescent COVID-19. Both conserved end residues are part of each CDR3. A clone size is listed for some rows: how often the clone was seen (once, few, many), or a class if it is expanded.

>TRBV7-9|TRBJ1-2|-
CASSSHLGDNYGYTF
>TRBV14|TRBJ1-2|-
CASSRTQGAFGYTF
>TRBV10-3|TRBJ1-1|-
CAISLTGDTEAFF
>TRBV23-1|TRBJ1-5|-
CASTKDRGCLYSNQPQHF
>TRBV18|TRBJ1-5|-
CASSPELLQPQHF
>TRBV11-3|TRBJ2-4|once
CASSYDAILAGGLQNIQYF
>TRBV4-1|TRBJ1-1|-
CASSLKGQGMNTEAFF
>TRBV7-9|TRBJ2-1|-
CASSSKGLYNEQFF
>TRBV5-4|TRBJ1-6|-
CASNQKGDRVANSPLHF
>TRBV27|TRBJ2-2|-
CASSLAAGGNTGELFF
>TRBV6-5|TRBJ2-1|-
CASTQGGAEGEQFF